This entry describes one T cell receptor (beta chain). The data were produced by immunoSEQ multiplex PCR, yet TCRdb's version contains in-frame clones alone and is incomplete. Of approximately 230,000 clones listed, 85% to 90% are singletons. The data stem from a study of blood T cell repertoires in COVID-19. Study-level information: Sources were T cells, B-cell-depleted T cells, or PBMCs; the material itself was cDNA or gDNA.

V was pared by 5 bases and J by 4 bases, with 9 bases between. The CDR3 is 13 residues long. Germline values: CDR1 LNHDA, CDR2 SQIVND (reference sequence). This chain uses TRBV19 with TRBJ1-5, with no clear D. Sequencing was done on a sample of PBMCs or T cells enriched from blood (not recorded which). The clonotype comes from a man aged 40-49 years who had recovered from COVID-19. The CDR3: CASSQSANQPQHF. The CDR3 DNA sequence: TGTGCCAGTAGTCAGTCTGCTAATCAGCCCCAGCATTTT.